The entry below describes one T cell receptor (beta chain). This sample is drawn from a study of blood T cell repertoires in COVID-19. Looking at the study overall: Nucleic acid was either cDNA or gDNA, and it came from T cells, B-cell-depleted T cells, or PBMCs.

The CDR3 spans 18 residues. The germline V gene has CDR1 KGHDR and CDR2 SFDVKD. Trimming pared 6 bases from V and 8 bases from J, leaving 28 bases between. In the original workflow: From reference gene primer amplification, estimates of nucleated cell counts were derived. Repertoires were generated with immunoSEQ multiplex PCR, while TCRdb's copy carries only in-frame clones and drops some. V and J calls and clone size come straight from that table; D and trimming were deduced from the DNA. The data contain some 60,000 clones, more than 75% of them singletons. The chain has TRBV24-1 and TRBJ2-1; D may be TRBD1 (6 bases). The sequence was collected from a human donor with active COVID-19. The donor label of this sample is uncertain. The material sequenced was peripheral blood. As DNA, the CDR3 is TGTGCCACCAGTTCCAGGGGTTTCAGCGGCCCCAGGAAGGATGAGCAGTTCTTC. Translating it yields CATSSRGFSGPRKDEQFF.